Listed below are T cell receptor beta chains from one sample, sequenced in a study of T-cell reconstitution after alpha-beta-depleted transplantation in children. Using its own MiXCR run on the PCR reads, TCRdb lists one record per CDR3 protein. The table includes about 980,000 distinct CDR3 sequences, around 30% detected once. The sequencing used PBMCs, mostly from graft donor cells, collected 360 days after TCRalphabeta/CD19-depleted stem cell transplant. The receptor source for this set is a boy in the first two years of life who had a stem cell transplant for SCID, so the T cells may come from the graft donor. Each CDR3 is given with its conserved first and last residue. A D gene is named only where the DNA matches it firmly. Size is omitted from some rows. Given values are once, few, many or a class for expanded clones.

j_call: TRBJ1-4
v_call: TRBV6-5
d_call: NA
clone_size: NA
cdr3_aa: CASSYSKGRTTTNEKLFF
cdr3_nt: TGTGCCAGCAGTTACTCGAAAGGGCGAACTACAACTAATGAAAAACTGTTTTTT

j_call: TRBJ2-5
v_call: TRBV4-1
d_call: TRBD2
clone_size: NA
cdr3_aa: CASSQEASGFRETQYF
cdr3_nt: TGCGCCAGCAGCCAAGAAGCTAGCGGGTTTAGGGAGACCCAGTACTTC

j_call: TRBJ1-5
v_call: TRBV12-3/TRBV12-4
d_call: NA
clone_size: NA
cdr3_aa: CASSSDHGQPQHF
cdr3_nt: TGTGCCAGCAGTTCCGATCACGGTCAGCCCCAGCATTTT

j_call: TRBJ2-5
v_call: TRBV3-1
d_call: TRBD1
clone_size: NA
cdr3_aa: CASSQLGTGQETQYF
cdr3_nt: TGTGCCAGCAGCCAGCTCGGGACAGGGCAAGAGACCCAGTACTTC

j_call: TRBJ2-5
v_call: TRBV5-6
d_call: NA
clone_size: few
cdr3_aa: CASSLFDSGQTQYF
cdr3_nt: TGTGCCAGCAGCTTATTCGACTCCGGGCAGACCCAGTACTTC

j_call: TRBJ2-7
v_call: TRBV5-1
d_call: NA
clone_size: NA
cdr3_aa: CASSGGPSGRTLEQYF
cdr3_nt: TGCGCCAGCAGCGGGGGGCCTAGCGGTCGAACCCTTGAGCAGTACTTC

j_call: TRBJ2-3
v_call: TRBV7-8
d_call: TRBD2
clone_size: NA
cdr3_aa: CASSSSLSGGAQYHTDTQYF
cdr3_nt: TGTGCCAGCAGCTCCTCCCTTAGCGGGGGGGCCCAATACCACACAGATACGCAGTATTTT

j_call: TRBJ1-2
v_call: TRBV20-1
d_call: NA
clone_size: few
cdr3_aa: CSVDDRWKGSRHGYTF
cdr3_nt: TGCAGTGTCGACGACAGGTGGAAGGGATCAAGGCATGGCTACACCTTC

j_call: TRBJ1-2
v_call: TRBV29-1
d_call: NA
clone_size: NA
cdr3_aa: CSVRTESGYTF
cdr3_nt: TGCAGCGTAAGGACAGAAAGCGGCTACACCTTC

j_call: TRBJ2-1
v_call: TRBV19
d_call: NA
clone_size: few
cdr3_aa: CASSIQGPSYNEQFF
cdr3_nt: TGTGCCAGTAGTATTCAGGGGCCCTCCTACAATGAGCAGTTCTTC

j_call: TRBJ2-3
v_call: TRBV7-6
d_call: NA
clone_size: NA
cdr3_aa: CVGRKRSTDTQYF
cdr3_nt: TGTGTAGGTCGGAAAAGGAGCACAGATACGCAGTATTTT

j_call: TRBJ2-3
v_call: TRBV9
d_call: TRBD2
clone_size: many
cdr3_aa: CASSGGLAGGPSDTQYF
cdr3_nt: TGTGCCAGCAGCGGCGGACTAGCGGGGGGGCCCTCAGATACGCAGTATTTT

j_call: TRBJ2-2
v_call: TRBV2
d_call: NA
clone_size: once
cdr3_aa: CASGYGGRGTGELFF
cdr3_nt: TGTGCCAGCGGATACGGGGGAAGGGGTACCGGGGAGCTGTTTTTT

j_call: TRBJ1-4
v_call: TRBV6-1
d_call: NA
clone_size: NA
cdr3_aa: CASSPVQRAANEKLFF
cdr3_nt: TGTGCCAGCAGTCCAGTTCAGAGGGCAGCTAATGAAAAACTGTTTTTT

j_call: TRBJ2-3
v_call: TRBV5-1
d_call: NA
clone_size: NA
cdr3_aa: CASSLVGGSGTDTQYF
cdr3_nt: TGCGCCAGCAGCTTGGTTGGGGGCTCGGGCACAGATACGCAGTATTTT

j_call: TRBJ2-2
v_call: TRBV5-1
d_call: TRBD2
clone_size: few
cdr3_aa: CASSWTSGNTGELFF
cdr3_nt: TGCGCCAGCAGCTGGACTAGCGGGAACACCGGGGAGCTGTTTTTT

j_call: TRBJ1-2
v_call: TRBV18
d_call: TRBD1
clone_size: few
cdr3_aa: CASSRAGTDYGYTF
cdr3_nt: TGTGCCAGCTCCCGGGCCGGGACAGACTATGGCTACACCTTC

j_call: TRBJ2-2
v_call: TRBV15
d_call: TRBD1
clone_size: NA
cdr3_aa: CATSRVDRGTGELFF
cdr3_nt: TGTGCCACCAGCAGAGTGGACAGGGGCACCGGGGAGCTGTTTTTT

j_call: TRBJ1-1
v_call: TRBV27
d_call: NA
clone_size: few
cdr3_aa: CASSWTALTEAFF
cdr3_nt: TGTGCCAGCAGTTGGACCGCTCTCACTGAAGCTTTCTTT

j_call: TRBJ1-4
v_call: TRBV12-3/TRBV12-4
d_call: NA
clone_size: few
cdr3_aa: CASSFGVEATGKLFF
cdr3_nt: TGTGCCAGCAGTTTTGGTGTTGAGGCTACGGGAAAACTGTTTTTT

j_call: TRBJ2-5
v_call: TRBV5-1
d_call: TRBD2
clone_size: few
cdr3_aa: CASSPGSGGAEETQYF
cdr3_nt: TGCGCCAGCAGCCCCGGATCGGGGGGGGCCGAGGAGACCCAGTACTTC

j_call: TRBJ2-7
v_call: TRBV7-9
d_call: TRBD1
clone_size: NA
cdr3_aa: CASSMTGALYEQYF
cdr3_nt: TGTGCCAGCAGCATGACAGGGGCTCTCTACGAGCAGTACTTC

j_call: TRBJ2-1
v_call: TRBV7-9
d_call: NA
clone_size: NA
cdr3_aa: CASSDQKDRDIEQFF
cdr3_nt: TGTGCCAGCAGCGATCAAAAGGACCGGGACATTGAGCAGTTCTTC

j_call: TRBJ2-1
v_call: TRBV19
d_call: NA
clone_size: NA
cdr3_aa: CATVSSNEQFF
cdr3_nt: TGTGCCACCGTCAGCAGCAATGAGCAGTTCTTC